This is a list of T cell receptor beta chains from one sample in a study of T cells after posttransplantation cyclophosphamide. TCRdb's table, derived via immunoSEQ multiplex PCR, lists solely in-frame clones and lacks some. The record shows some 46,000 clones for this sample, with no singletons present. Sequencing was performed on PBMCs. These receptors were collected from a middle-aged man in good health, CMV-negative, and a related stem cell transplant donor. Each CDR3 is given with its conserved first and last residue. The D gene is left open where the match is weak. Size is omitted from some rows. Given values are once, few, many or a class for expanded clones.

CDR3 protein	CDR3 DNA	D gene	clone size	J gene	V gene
CASSLDLYSITSTDTQYF	TGTGCCAGCAGCTTAGATCTTTACAGCATAACTAGCACAGATACGCAGTATTTT	-	few	TRBJ2-3	TRBV11-3
CASSQDPRGQGTYGYTF	TGCGCCAGCAGCCAAGATCCTAGGGGACAGGGGACCTATGGCTACACCTTC	TRBD1	many	TRBJ1-2	TRBV4-1
CAWSRGTGGTEAFF	TGTGCCTGGAGCCGGGGGACAGGGGGCACTGAAGCTTTCTTT	TRBD1	many	TRBJ1-1	TRBV30
CASRAQGEDEQYF	TGTGCCAGCAGGGCACAGGGTGAGGACGAGCAGTACTTC	-	many	TRBJ2-7	TRBV5-4
CASSLDGENNQPQHF	TGCGCCAGCAGCTTGGATGGGGAGAACAATCAGCCCCAGCATTTT	-	few	TRBJ1-5	TRBV5-1
CASSIGLGNNEQFF	TGTGCCAGCAGCATCGGACTAGGAAACAATGAGCAGTTCTTC	TRBD2	few	TRBJ2-1	TRBV7-2
CAWALSGSGTGELFF	TGTGCCTGGGCCCTCAGCGGGAGCGGCACCGGGGAGCTGTTTTTT	TRBD2	many	TRBJ2-2	TRBV30
CASRPTGSSYNEQFF	TGTGCCAGCAGGCCCACAGGGAGCTCCTACAATGAGCAGTTCTTC	-	many	TRBJ2-1	TRBV7-8
CASSMGTGQVTEAFF	TGTGCCAGTAGTATGGGGACAGGGCAGGTAACTGAAGCTTTCTTT	TRBD1	many	TRBJ1-1	TRBV19
CASSLERTGLAGGSAYNEQFF	TGTGCCAGCTCACTCGAACGAACCGGACTAGCGGGAGGAAGCGCCTACAATGAGCAGTTCTTC	TRBD2	many	TRBJ2-1	TRBV18
CASSVEEDAEAFF	TGTGCCAGCAGCGTAGAGGAGGATGCTGAAGCTTTCTTT	-	many	TRBJ1-1	TRBV9
CASSERGTVSNSPLHF	TGTGCCAGCAGTGAACGCGGGACAGTTAGTAATTCACCCCTCCACTTT	TRBD1	-	TRBJ1-6	TRBV25-1
CASSPGSTNTEAFF	TGTGCCAGCAGCCCCGGGTCGACGAACACTGAAGCTTTCTTT	-	many	TRBJ1-1	TRBV6-5
CASPGPGDGGYTF	TGTGCCAGCCCTGGGCCGGGGGATGGGGGCTACACCTTC	-	few	TRBJ1-2	TRBV13
CASSQLPVRWGYTF	TGCGCCAGCAGCCAGCTCCCGGTCCGGTGGGGCTACACCTTC	-	many	TRBJ1-2	TRBV4-1
CSGATGFGEQYF	TGCAGCGGAGCGACAGGGTTCGGCGAGCAGTACTTC	TRBD1	many	TRBJ2-7	TRBV29-1
CASSPALGGPSTDTQYF	TGTGCCAGCAGCCCCGCCCTCGGGGGGCCGAGCACAGATACGCAGTATTTT	-	many	TRBJ2-3	TRBV5-4
CASSLDRYSNQPQHF	TGTGCCAGCAGCCTCGACAGATATAGCAATCAGCCCCAGCATTTT	-	many	TRBJ1-5	TRBV11-2
CASSEAGQGVGNTQYF	TGTGCCAGCAGTGAAGCCGGACAGGGTGTAGGGAATACGCAGTATTTT	TRBD1	-	TRBJ2-3	TRBV6-1
CASSEMGAYTQYF	TGTGCCAGCAGTGAGATGGGGGCTTATACGCAGTATTTT	-	-	TRBJ2-3	TRBV25-1
CASSLAGQRVRRGTQYF	TGTGCCAGCAGCTTAGCAGGACAGCGGGTCCGGCGGGGGACGCAGTATTTT	-	many	TRBJ2-3	TRBV7-9
CASHGQVGTGGEQFF	TGTGCCAGCCACGGACAGGTCGGGACTGGGGGTGAGCAGTTCTTC	-	many	TRBJ2-1	TRBV7-2
CASSQDQGWNTGELFF	TGCGCCAGCAGCCAAGATCAGGGGTGGAACACCGGGGAGCTGTTTTTT	-	many	TRBJ2-2	TRBV4-1
CASSLDSREAFF	TGTGCCAGCTCACTCGACAGTCGTGAAGCTTTCTTT	-	-	TRBJ1-1	TRBV18
CASSYSAGGAYNEQFF	TGTGCCAGCAGTTACTCAGCGGGAGGGGCCTACAATGAGCAGTTCTTC	TRBD2	many	TRBJ2-1	TRBV6-5
CASRRTGGEKLFF	TGTGCCAGCAGGAGGACGGGAGGTGAAAAACTGTTTTTT	-	-	TRBJ1-4	TRBV6-5
CASSKNRETQYF	TGTGCCAGTAGTAAAAATAGAGAGACCCAGTACTTC	-	many	TRBJ2-5	TRBV19
CASSLDGTGELFF	TGCGCCAGCAGCTTGGACGGCACCGGGGAGCTGTTTTTT	-	many	TRBJ2-2	TRBV5-1
CASSQGGSLGDTQYF	TGCGCCAGCAGCCAGGGCGGGAGTCTAGGAGATACGCAGTATTTT	TRBD2	many	TRBJ2-3	TRBV4-3
CASSEVGSVTEAFF	TGTGCCAGCAGTGAGGTCGGGTCTGTCACTGAAGCTTTCTTT	-	many	TRBJ1-1	TRBV2
CASSAGTNSYNEQFF	TGTGCCAGCAGCGCCGGGACTAATTCCTACAATGAGCAGTTCTTC	TRBD2	many	TRBJ2-1	TRBV5-6
CASSQDGIDTQYF	TGCGCCAGCAGCCAAGACGGTATTGATACGCAGTATTTT	-	-	TRBJ2-3	TRBV4-3
CSVRKIGTEAFF	TGCAGCGTTCGCAAAATCGGGACTGAAGCTTTCTTT	-	-	TRBJ1-1	TRBV29-1
CASSFTMLSAEAFF	TGTGCCAGCAGCTTTACCATGCTAAGCGCTGAAGCTTTCTTT	-	many	TRBJ1-1	TRBV5-6
CASRISEAGRTEAFF	TGTGCCAGCAGGATTTCTGAGGCAGGGCGCACTGAAGCTTTCTTT	-	few	TRBJ1-1	TRBV6-5
CAISATGTSGESSYNEQFF	TGTGCCATCAGTGCGACCGGGACTAGCGGAGAATCCTCCTACAATGAGCAGTTCTTC	TRBD2	many	TRBJ2-1	TRBV10-3
CASSLRLAREDTQYF	TGTGCCAGCAGCCTAAGACTAGCGAGGGAAGATACGCAGTATTTT	TRBD2	few	TRBJ2-3	TRBV4-2
CASSLAFRRDRGSYGYTF	TGTGCCAGCAGCTTAGCGTTCCGCCGGGACAGGGGATCTTATGGCTACACCTTC	TRBD1	many	TRBJ1-2	TRBV7-2
CASSLVWAGENEKLFF	TGTGCCAGCAGCTTAGTCTGGGCAGGCGAAAATGAAAAACTGTTTTTT	-	many	TRBJ1-4	TRBV11-2
CASSPTRATRGITDTQYF	TGTGCCAGCAGCCCGACCCGGGCCACGCGGGGAATCACAGATACGCAGTATTTT	-	many	TRBJ2-3	TRBV5-4
CASKGNQGNQPQHF	TGTGCCAGTAAAGGCAACCAGGGAAACCAGCCCCAGCATTTT	-	many	TRBJ1-5	TRBV19
CASSTRQDPNEKLFF	TGTGCCAGCAGCACCCGACAGGATCCTAATGAAAAACTGTTTTTT	-	many	TRBJ1-4	TRBV5-4
CASSLNPGRVNTGELFF	TGTGCCAGCAGCTTAAATCCCGGCAGGGTTAACACCGGGGAGCTGTTTTTT	-	many	TRBJ2-2	TRBV11-2
CASSLDLLGQGARVEQFF	TGTGCCAGCAGCTTAGATTTATTAGGACAGGGGGCTCGTGTTGAGCAGTTCTTC	TRBD1	many	TRBJ2-1	TRBV11-2
CASRVTGGYTEAFF	TGTGCCAGCAGGGTGACAGGGGGCTACACTGAAGCTTTCTTT	TRBD1	many	TRBJ1-1	TRBV6-4
CASTDRGNTEAFF	TGTGCCAGTACCGACAGGGGGAACACTGAAGCTTTCTTT	TRBD1	many	TRBJ1-1	TRBV7-8
CATSFGQGARGQPQHF	TGTGCCACCAGTTTCGGACAGGGGGCGCGCGGTCAGCCCCAGCATTTT	TRBD1	many	TRBJ1-5	TRBV15
CASSPVDSPTNEKLFF	TGTGCCAGCAGCCCCGTGGACAGTCCAACTAATGAAAAACTGTTTTTT	-	few	TRBJ1-4	TRBV7-2
CASSFSPPLGYGYTF	TGTGCCAGCAGTTTTAGTCCGCCCCTAGGCTATGGCTACACCTTC	-	many	TRBJ1-2	TRBV27
CASSLGTSGSSDTQYF	TGTGCCAGCAGCTTGGGGACTAGCGGGAGCTCAGATACGCAGTATTTT	TRBD2	many	TRBJ2-3	TRBV7-9
CASSLGLIETQYF	TGTGCCAGCAGCTTAGGGCTCATAGAGACCCAGTACTTC	-	few	TRBJ2-5	TRBV11-1
CASSRLSDTQYF	TGTGCCAGCAGCCGACTCTCCGATACGCAGTATTTT	-	few	TRBJ2-3	TRBV11-2
CASSGQPMETQYF	TGCGCCAGCAGCGGACAGCCCATGGAGACCCAGTACTTC	-	-	TRBJ2-5	TRBV10-1
CASSYGGAPGELFF	TGTGCCAGCAGTTACGGGGGGGCACCCGGGGAGCTGTTTTTT	-	-	TRBJ2-2	TRBV6-5
CASSPGDSSYEQYF	TGTGCCAGCAGCCCTGGGGACAGCTCCTACGAGCAGTACTTC	TRBD1	-	TRBJ2-7	TRBV27